This T cell receptor (beta chain) was sequenced during a study of T-cell memory formation after mild COVID-19. Looking at the study overall: The two donors had largely donor-specific TCR clusters.

This clonotype was seen only a few times. Its specificity is not known. Between the trimmed V and J ends, which lost 0 bases and 0 bases, there was a span of 12 bases. This CDR3 region has 16 residues. The V gene's germline CDR1 is MGHRA and CDR2 YSYEKL. Each CDR3 protein is one row after TCRdb ran MiXCR on the 5' RACE reads. The sample shows 500,000 to 650,000 distinct CDR3 sequences, less than 25% of them seen only once. The study's findings and limits: Most CD4+ clones that shrank were in CM and EM, while CD8+ ones turned up in EMRA. Cross-reactive memory seemingly joined, as some responding clones were found in pre-infection memory.

The receptor was isolated from an adult woman who had mild COVID-19 (a few samples of this study predate the infection). Cell type and time point are not known. The chain has TRBV4-1 and TRBJ2-7; a weak D match, TRBD1 (6 bases). Sequenced material: PBMCs or a T cell subset sorted from them (not recorded which). The CDR3 is CASSQDATGSSYEQYF. The CDR3 bases are TGCGCCAGCAGCCAAGACGCGACAGGTAGCTCCTACGAGCAGTACTTC.